A single sample is the source of the 10 T cell receptor beta chains below, sequenced in a study of cytomegalovirus exposure and HLA in healthy donors. PCR primers comprised 60 Vbeta and 13 Jbeta primers. Profiled with immunoSEQ multiplex PCR; TCRdb holds only in-frame clones, not every one. This sample yields some 150,000 clones, of which about 64% are seen a single time; 3% belongs to the top ten. The source material was PBMCs. Source of these receptors: a woman aged 25 to 39 in good health and CMV-seropositive.

Comment on this clone: A junction end diverges from the germline sequence, so it may reflect a read error. This chain joins TRBV7-7 and TRBJ2-5; TRBD2 aligns across 7 bases. The CDR3 is made up of 15 amino acids. The germline V gene encodes CDR1 SSHAT and CDR2 FNYEAQ (reference sequence). This chain's CDR3 is CASSPRLAAQETQYF. As DNA, the CDR3 is TGTGCTAGCAGCCCTAGACTAGCAGCCCAAGAGACCCAGTACTTC.

This sequence joins TRBV5-1 and TRBJ2-7; 7 positions match TRBD2. The junction had 9 bases not matched to a gene; V was cut back by 0 bases and J by 6 bases. The CDR3 totals 15 residues. Looked up from germline, CDR1 is SGHRS and CDR2 is YFSETQ. CDR3 sequence (DNA): TGCGCCAGCAGCTTGGATCCGGGAGGAGTGGGCGAGCAGTACTTC. Its translation: CASSLDPGGVGEQYF.

The chain employs TRBV15 and TRBJ1-3; D uncertain. The CDR3 is 18 amino acids. Germline loops: CDR1 LNHNV, CDR2 YYDKDF (reference sequence). V was shortened by 3 bases and J by 0 bases, with 18 bases between the two germline ends. The CDR3 nucleotides read TGTGCCACCAGCAGGGATACGGCAGGCTTGATCTCTGGAAACACCATATATTTT. This codes for CATSRDTAGLISGNTIYF.

This clone has only a few counts. The chain links TRBV27 to TRBJ1-1; the D gene is possibly TRBD1 (5 bases). V was clipped by 6 bases and J by 7 bases, with 12 bases between them. The germline gives CDR1 MNHEY, CDR2 SMNVEV (reference sequence). CDR3 length equals 12 residues. The CDR3 DNA is TGTGCCAGCAGCCAGGGCGAAATTGAAGCTTTCTTT. It yields the protein CASSQGEIEAFF.

Turning to this clone: Other DNA sequences in the sample encode the same CDR3. The chain links TRBV6-5 to TRBJ1-1, with D perhaps TRBD1 (6 bases). The CDR3 contains 14 residues. In germline, CDR1 is MNHEY, CDR2 SVGAGI. The V and J ends lost 2 bases and 4 bases respectively, with 11 bases between them. CDR3 sequence: CASSYGGGGTEAFF. In DNA, the CDR3 is TGTGCCAGCAGTTACGGGGGCGGAGGCACTGAAGCTTTCTTT.

The V gene is TRBV2, the J gene TRBJ2-3; D gene unclear. The CDR3 covers 13 residues. The germline CDR1 and CDR2 sequences are SNHLY and FYNNEI. Trimming took off 8 bases at V and 2 bases at J, with 11 bases between the two ends. The CDR3 region is CASAEEATDTQYF. The CDR3 coding sequence is TGTGCCAGCGCGGAAGAGGCCACAGATACGCAGTATTTT.

This clone was recorded a few times. The chain joins TRBV10-1 to TRBJ1-4; no clear D gene. Germline CDR1 is WNHNN and CDR2 is SYGVQD (reference sequence). The CDR3 totals 13 residues. The V end was cut by 4 bases, the J end by 4 bases, with 7 bases between. DNA of the CDR3: TGCGCCAGCAGTGTCGGTATTAATGAAAAACTGTTTTTT. Its translation is CASSVGINEKLFF.

The chain couples TRBV2 to TRBJ2-3, with 7 positions matching TRBD2. CDR3 length: 14 residues. The V gene end was trimmed by 7 bases and the J gene end by 4 bases; junction bases not matched to a gene: 8. From germline, CDR1 is SNHLY and CDR2 FYNNEI. The CDR3 nucleotides read TGTGCCAGCATCCCTCGGACTAGGCCAGATACGCAGTATTTT. It yields the protein CASIPRTRPDTQYF.

The CDR3 spells CASSAVGGPNQPQHF. As DNA, the CDR3 is TGTGCCAGTAGTGCGGTCGGGGGGCCTAATCAGCCCCAGCATTTT. This chain links TRBV19 with TRBJ1-5; D is possibly TRBD1 (6 bases). Germline V CDR1 and CDR2: LNHDA, SQIVND (reference sequence). V gave up 5 bases and J gave up 4 bases, with 15 bases separating them. CDR3 length equals 15 residues.

The chain couples TRBV6-1 to TRBJ1-1, with TRBD1 matching over 7 bases. CDR1 and CDR2 (germline): MNHNS, SASEGT. The CDR3 sequence is 14 residues long. V was pared by 7 bases and J by 0 bases, with 5 bases of the junction left unmatched. The CDR3 loop is CASIYRGLNTEAFF. The CDR3 DNA reads as TGTGCCAGCATTTACAGGGGATTGAACACTGAAGCTTTCTTT.